One sample yielded the 30 T cell receptor beta chains listed below, sequenced in a study of OX40 agonist ivuxolimab in advanced cancers. Assay used: immunoSEQ multiplex PCR; TCRdb lists only in-frame clones, some missing. The table includes tens of thousands of clones, 85% to 90% detected once. The sequenced sample was CD4+ or CD8+ T cells sorted from blood, obtained in a trial of the OX40 agonist ivuxolimab. These receptors were taken from an adult with an advanced solid tumor such as melanoma, head and neck, liver or kidney cancer.

The V gene is TRBV29-1, the J gene TRBJ2-7; TRBD1 matches at 7 bases. From germline, CDR1 is SQVTM and CDR2 ANQGSEA. The junction had 14 bases not matched to a gene; V was cut back by 6 bases and J by 9 bases. This CDR3 is 13 amino acids long. CDR3 sequence reads: CSVGTGDRGMQYF. The CDR3 DNA reads TGCAGCGTCGGAACAGGGGATCGCGGCATGCAGTACTTC.

This clone came up once. The chain links TRBV5-6 to TRBJ2-7; 9 positions match TRBD1. There are 18 residues in the CDR3. The V segment lost 0 bases and the J segment 0 bases; nucleotides outside the gene matches: 10. CDR1 is SGHDT, CDR2 YYEEEE, per germline. As DNA, the CDR3 is TGTGCCAGCAGCTTGGTGGGACAGGGATTGAAGAGCTCCTACGAGCAGTACTTC. Translating gives CASSLVGQGLKSSYEQYF.

The chain couples TRBV4-1 to TRBJ1-1, with 7 bases matching TRBD1. J gave up 5 bases and V 4 bases, and 7 bases lay outside the gene matches. There are 14 residues in the CDR3. Germline V gene sequence: CDR1 MGHRA, CDR2 YSYEKL. CDR3 bases: TGCGCCAGCAGCCTTCTCACAGGGGCAACTGAAGCTTTCTTT. Its translation is CASSLLTGATEAFF.

The chain combines TRBV11-1 with TRBJ1-1; no definite D call. The V gene's germline CDR1 is SGHAT and CDR2 FQDESV (reference sequence). V lost 5 bases and J lost 4, with 8 bases in between. This CDR3 is built from 12 residues. CDR3 protein: CASSEDGTEAFF. The CDR3 nucleotides are TGTGCCAGCAGCGAGGACGGCACTGAAGCTTTCTTT.

This chain uses TRBV28 with TRBJ2-1, with a tentative D call TRBD2 (6 bases). Trimming stripped 2 bases from V and 10 bases from J, with 12 bases between. This CDR3 contains 13 residues. Per germline, CDR1 MDHEN and CDR2 SYDVKM. DNA of the CDR3: TGTGCCAGCAGTTTAATAGGGGCGGGGGAGCAGTTCTTC. Translation gives CASSLIGAGEQFF.

The gene calls are TRBV4-3 and TRBJ1-1; D unclear. The CDR3 extends over 15 amino acids. V gave up 5 bases and J gave up 6 bases, with 19 bases separating them. CDR1 and CDR2 from the germline V gene are LGHNA and YSLEER. The CDR3, as DNA: TGCGCCAGCAGCTCGGCGATTTCGAGGGCGGCTGAAGCTTTCTTT. This encodes CASSSAISRAAEAFF.

This clone was found once. The chain carries TRBV30 and TRBJ1-5; D possibly corresponds to TRBD1 (6 bases). The germline CDR1 and CDR2 sequences are GTSNPN and SVGIG (reference sequence). This CDR3 region has 14 residues. Trimming removed 0 bases at V and 5 bases at J, with 11 bases between. As DNA, the CDR3 is TGTGCCTGGAGTGTGGTAAAGGGGGATCAGCCCCAGCATTTT. It yields the protein CAWSVVKGDQPQHF.

This clone was detected once. The chain is built from TRBV4-2 and TRBJ2-3, with D unclear. This CDR3 spans 15 amino acids. Trimming cost V 5 bases and J 4 bases, with 16 bases left between them. Germline V CDR1 and CDR2: LGHNA, YNFKEQ. The CDR3 DNA sequence: TGTGCCAGCAGCGACGGTGGTAGCCGATCAGATACGCAGTATTTT. It translates to CASSDGGSRSDTQYF.

About this clone itself: Other nucleotide sequences in the sample specify the same CDR3. The rearrangement uses TRBV5-6 and TRBJ2-7; D possibly corresponds to TRBD1 (6 bases). Germline lookup yields CDR1 SGHDT and CDR2 YYEEEE. The CDR3 loop spans 15 amino acids. Trimming removed 4 bases at V and 5 bases at J, with 19 bases between. The CDR3 is CASSLVGGAVDEQYF. CDR3 DNA: TGTGCCAGCAGCCTGGTAGGGGGTGCAGTGGACGAGCAGTACTTC.

The chain employs TRBV28 and TRBJ2-2; D may be TRBD1 or TRBD2 (5 bases each). The germline V and J ends were trimmed by 3 bases and 2 bases, with 10 bases remaining between them. The CDR3 loop spans 15 amino acids. The V gene's germline CDR1 is MDHEN and CDR2 SYDVKM. The CDR3 reads CASSLGTTNTGELFF. CDR3 nucleotide sequence: TGTGCCAGCAGTTTGGGGACCACCAACACCGGGGAGCTGTTTTTT.

The chain has TRBV28 and TRBJ2-7; a weak D match, TRBD2 (5 bases). This CDR3 is built from 11 residues. Germline V gene sequence: CDR1 MDHEN, CDR2 SYDVKM. Deletions cut 5 bases from V and 5 bases from J, with 7 bases between. CDR3 nucleotide sequence: TGTGCCAGCAGTGCCGGGAACGAGCAGTACTTC. Amino acids: CASSAGNEQYF.

The chain uses TRBV12-5 and TRBJ2-2; D not resolved. CDR3 length: 13 residues. Germline loops: CDR1 LGHNT, CDR2 FRNRAP. Trimming removed 5 bases from V and 6 bases from J, with 10 bases in between. This CDR3 is CASGLGSSGELFF. CDR3 DNA sequence: TGTGCTAGTGGTCTGGGGTCCTCCGGGGAGCTGTTTTTT.

The V call is TRBV27, the J call TRBJ2-1, with D possibly TRBD2 on 6 matching bases. Per the germline V gene, CDR1 is MNHEY and CDR2 is SMNVEV (reference sequence). This CDR3 comprises 13 residues. Trimming left V 4 bases short and J 7 bases short, with 11 bases between. The chain's CDR3 is CASSSGVENEQFF. CDR3 DNA sequence: TGTGCCAGCAGTTCGGGGGTTGAGAATGAGCAGTTCTTC.

The V call is TRBV19, the J call TRBJ1-1, with a tentative D call TRBD1 (6 bases). CDR3 size: 14 residues. V was trimmed by 1 base and J by 1 base, leaving 7 bases between them. Germline CDR1 LNHDA, CDR2 SQIVND (reference sequence). CDR3 nucleotides: TGTGCCAGTAGTATAGGGACAGAGAACACTGAAGCTTTCTTT. Translation: CASSIGTENTEAFF.

The CDR3 spells CASSANTDTQYF. The CDR3 DNA sequence: TGTGCCAGCAGCGCTAACACAGATACGCAGTATTTT. The V and J genes are TRBV9 and TRBJ2-3; no clear D gene. From germline, CDR1 is SGDLS and CDR2 YYNGEE. The CDR3 covers 12 residues. V was pared by 3 bases and J by 2 bases, with 4 bases between.

This sequence joins TRBV4-3 and TRBJ2-7; D may be TRBD2 (5 bases). The CDR3 sequence is 17 residues long. The germline CDR1 and CDR2 sequences are LGHNA and YSLEER. V gave up 6 bases and J gave up 2 bases, with 23 bases separating them. CDR3 sequence: CASSPRLGSPFTYEQYF. The CDR3 DNA follows: TGCGCCAGCAGTCCAAGATTGGGGAGCCCTTTTACCTACGAGCAGTACTTC.

The rearrangement links TRBV11-2 to TRBJ2-2; weak D call: TRBD2 (6 bases). Deletions cut 1 base from V and 1 base from J, with 13 bases between. The CDR3 is made up of 17 amino acids. Germline V gene sequence: CDR1 SGHAT, CDR2 FQNNGV. This CDR3 reads CASSLGWDGGNTGELFF. The CDR3 DNA sequence: TGTGCCAGCAGCTTAGGATGGGACGGGGGGAACACCGGGGAGCTGTTTTTT.

CDR3 sequence: CASSAGLAAYEQYF. The CDR3 nucleotides are TGTGCCAGTAGTGCGGGACTAGCGGCCTACGAGCAGTACTTC. The chain uses TRBV19 and TRBJ2-7, with TRBD2 matching over 11 bases. V lost 5 bases and J lost 2; bases outside the gene matches: 2. Per germline, CDR1 LNHDA and CDR2 SQIVND (reference sequence). The CDR3 is 14 residues long.

The chain links TRBV19 to TRBJ1-1, with 9 nucleotides matching TRBD1. CDR1 and CDR2 from the germline V gene are LNHDA and SQIVND (reference sequence). The V and J ends lost 5 bases and 2 bases, in that order; junction bases with no gene match: 9. This CDR3 region has 16 residues. The CDR3, as DNA: TGTGCCAGTAGTCTATCCCCGGACAGGGGTAACACTGAAGCTTTCTTT. This codes for CASSLSPDRGNTEAFF.

The chain has TRBV27 and TRBJ1-1, with 12 bases matching TRBD1. This CDR3 is built from 16 residues. With V trimmed by 8 bases and J by 3 bases, 10 bases remained unmatched. Germline V gene lookup returns CDR1 MNHEY and CDR2 SMNVEV (reference sequence). Here the CDR3 DNA reads TGTGCCAGCCAACCTGGGACAGGGGGCGCATACACTGAAGCTTTCTTT. This encodes CASQPGTGGAYTEAFF.

This clone was observed once. The gene calls are TRBV4-1 and TRBJ2-7, with 9 bases aligning to TRBD1. Looked up from germline, CDR1 is MGHRA and CDR2 is YSYEKL. This CDR3 is 16 amino acids long. The trim removed 3 bases at V and 3 bases at J, leaving 9 bases unmatched. The DNA for the CDR3 is TGCGCCAGCAGCCAGCTCGACCCGACAGGGGGCTACGAGCAGTACTTC. Translating gives CASSQLDPTGGYEQYF.

The CDR3 region is CASSLGGTSVYEQYF. Written as DNA, the CDR3 is TGTGCCAGCAGCTTGGGAGGGACTAGCGTCTACGAGCAGTACTTC. The chain uses TRBV5-6 and TRBJ2-7, with 10 bases lining up with TRBD2. The ends lost 0 bases at V and 3 bases at J; junction bases unmatched: 3. Germline V gives CDR1 SGHDT, CDR2 YYEEEE. CDR3 length: 15 residues.

This chain links TRBV19 with TRBJ2-3, with 9 bases matching TRBD1. CDR1 and CDR2 from the germline V gene are LNHDA and SQIVND (reference sequence). V lost 5 bases and J lost 2; bases outside the gene matches: 8. There are 16 residues in the CDR3. In DNA form, the CDR3 reads TGTGCCAGTAGTGCCCGGACAGGGGAAATCACAGATACGCAGTATTTT. The encoded protein is CASSARTGEITDTQYF.

This clone has a handful of counts. The chain is built from TRBV18 and TRBJ2-3; D may be TRBD1 (6 bases). This CDR3 contains 15 residues. Germline V gene lookup returns CDR1 KGHSH and CDR2 LQKENI. The V and J ends lost 0 bases and 2 bases respectively, with 9 bases between them. The CDR3 sequence is CASSPPDSPTDTQYF. Written as DNA, the CDR3 is TGTGCCAGCTCACCACCGGACAGCCCCACAGATACGCAGTATTTT.

The gene calls are TRBV2 and TRBJ2-1, with 11 bases lining up with TRBD2. Germline CDR1 and CDR2: SNHLY and FYNNEI. This CDR3 spans 15 amino acids. The ends lost 7 bases at V and 4 bases at J; junction bases unmatched: 6. The CDR3 spells CASNLGTSGYNEQFF. The CDR3 DNA reads as TGTGCCAGCAACCTCGGGACTAGCGGTTACAATGAGCAGTTCTTC.

CDR3: CASSMGQLGPNEQYF. CDR3 bases: TGTGCCAGTAGTATGGGACAGTTAGGACCGAACGAGCAGTACTTC. The chain couples TRBV19 to TRBJ2-7, with 7 positions matching TRBD1. V shed 3 bases and J 5 bases; nucleotides not matched to a gene: 10. The V gene's germline CDR1 is LNHDA and CDR2 SQIVND (reference sequence). CDR3 size: 15 residues.

The chain combines TRBV7-9 with TRBJ1-2; D gene uncertain. V lost 5 bases and J lost 10, with 14 bases in between. CDR3 length: 12 residues. Germline V gene sequence: CDR1 SEHNR, CDR2 FQNEAQ (reference sequence). The CDR3: CASSPQPFDYTF. DNA of the CDR3: TGTGCCAGCAGCCCCCAGCCATTTGACTACACCTTC.

This clone occurred once. The V call is TRBV28, the J call TRBJ2-1, with 13 bases aligning to TRBD2. The CDR3 runs to 19 residues. Germline trimming cut 5 bases from V and 5 bases from J; bases unmatched to any gene: 15. Germline CDR1 reads MDHEN; CDR2 reads SYDVKM. In nucleotides, the CDR3 is TGTGCCAGCAGTCCTCCCGGGACTAGCGGGGCTGAGGCGCACAATGAGCAGTTCTTC. This gives the protein CASSPPGTSGAEAHNEQFF.

The rearrangement joins TRBV25-1 to TRBJ2-1; no reliable D call. Germline V CDR1 and CDR2: MGHDK, SYGVNS. V lost 2 bases to trimming and J lost 0 bases, with 5 bases between them. This CDR3 spans 14 amino acids. Here the CDR3 reads CASSERISYNEQFF. The CDR3 DNA sequence: TGTGCCAGCAGTGAACGGATCTCCTACAATGAGCAGTTCTTC.

The CDR3 is CASSWTSGNHEQYF. The CDR3 DNA sequence: TGTGCCAGCAGTTGGACTAGCGGGAACCACGAGCAGTACTTC. The chain carries TRBV27 and TRBJ2-7; TRBD2 matches 12 bases. Germline V gene sequence: CDR1 MNHEY, CDR2 SMNVEV (reference sequence). Unmatched junction bases numbered 3, after V lost 4 bases and J lost 5 bases. The CDR3 has 14 residues.